This TCR beta chain was identified during a study of T cell repertoires in cytomegalovirus infection. Study-level information: Alongside well-studied HLA-B-restricted CMV epitopes, recently identified HLA-C-restricted CMV epitopes were also used.

Remarks on this clonotype: Its antigen remains unknown.

In TCRdb, the reads were re-called with MiXCR into one record per CDR3 protein. This sample has around 770,000 distinct CDR3 sequences, with 29% found just once. Overall study findings and caveats: HLA-C-restricted CMV-specific TCR beta clonotypes were dominant in the ex vivo response. Pooled public TCR beta family frequency picked out CMV carriers with the relevant HLA.

Trimming cost V 5 bases and J 9 bases; bases outside gene matches: 9. In germline, CDR1 is SGHKS, CDR2 YYEKEE (reference sequence). The CDR3 length is 14 residues. Sequenced material: cultured CD8+ T cells from PBMCs, taken from culture after CMV antigen stimulation. This chain links TRBV5-5 with TRBJ1-5, with 9 bases that match TRBD1. The clonotype comes from a human donor in good health (CMV status not recorded). Some clones in this sample may be carry-over from other donors' samples. CDR3 in DNA: TGTGCCAGCAGTTCCGGGACAGGGAGAAGGCCCCAGCATTTT. Its protein product is CASSSGTGRRPQHF.